The T cell receptor beta chain under discussion was sequenced for a study of blood T cell repertoires in COVID-19. Looking at the study overall: Sources were T cells, B-cell-depleted T cells, or PBMCs; the material itself was cDNA or gDNA.

This clone was counted ten times or more. Here immunoSEQ multiplex PCR was the method, and the copy in TCRdb shows in-frame clones only, minus some. The table has approximately 29,000 clones, 60% to 80% seen once. The clonotype originates from a boy aged 2 to 10 with active or convalescent COVID-19. The sequenced sample was peripheral blood.

This CDR3 reads CASSESTGGTETQYF. In nucleotides, the CDR3 is TGCGCCAGCAGTGAGTCGACAGGGGGCACGGAGACCCAGTACTTC. The chain joins TRBV10-1 to TRBJ2-5; TRBD1 matches at 10 bases. The CDR3 has 15 residues. The V gene end was trimmed by 0 bases and the J gene end by 5 bases; junction bases not matched to a gene: 3. Germline CDR1 is WNHNN and CDR2 is SYGVQD (reference sequence).